This TCR beta chain derives from a study of identical twins. MiXCR, applied by TCRdb to the 5' RACE reads, yields one record per CDR3 protein. The sample consists of about 900,000 distinct CDR3 sequences, 9% to 15% of them appearing once. Germline lookup yields CDR1 SGHRS and CDR2 YFSETQ. V was pared by 5 bases and J by 4 bases, with 22 bases between. The CDR3 loop spans 17 amino acids. This clonotype was detected a few times. The sample was also linked to a second study, of yellow fever vaccine responses in identical twins.

The clonotype originates from a woman younger than 30 in good health. Material for sequencing was PBMCs. The chain uses TRBV5-1 and TRBJ2-1; a weak D match, TRBD2 (5 bases). This chain's CDR3 is CASRSAPGGLQYNEQFF. CDR3 in DNA: TGCGCCAGCAGATCAGCCCCCGGCGGGTTGCAATACAATGAGCAGTTCTTC.